The clone carrying this TCR beta chain was picked up a small number of times. CDR1 is SGHTS and CDR2 is YDEGEE in the germline V gene. The CDR3 runs to 17 residues. V lost 2 bases and J 4 bases, leaving 21 bases between the germline ends. This specimen belongs to a study of cytomegalovirus exposure and HLA in healthy donors. Amplification used 60 Vbeta primers and 13 Jbeta primers. TCRdb's copy holds only in-frame clones and misses some; the assay was immunoSEQ multiplex PCR. This sample carries more than 90,000 clones, roughly 75% of them seen once, and the ten largest clones take less than 0.95%. This receptor was identified in a woman aged 55-70 years in good health and CMV-seronegative. The V call is TRBV5-8, the J call TRBJ1-2, with a tentative D call TRBD1 (6 bases). The specimen sequenced was PBMCs. The CDR3, as DNA: TGTGCCAGCAGCTTAATGGCCGGGACACTTGCGGGCTATGGCTACACCTTC. Residues: CASSLMAGTLAGYGYTF.